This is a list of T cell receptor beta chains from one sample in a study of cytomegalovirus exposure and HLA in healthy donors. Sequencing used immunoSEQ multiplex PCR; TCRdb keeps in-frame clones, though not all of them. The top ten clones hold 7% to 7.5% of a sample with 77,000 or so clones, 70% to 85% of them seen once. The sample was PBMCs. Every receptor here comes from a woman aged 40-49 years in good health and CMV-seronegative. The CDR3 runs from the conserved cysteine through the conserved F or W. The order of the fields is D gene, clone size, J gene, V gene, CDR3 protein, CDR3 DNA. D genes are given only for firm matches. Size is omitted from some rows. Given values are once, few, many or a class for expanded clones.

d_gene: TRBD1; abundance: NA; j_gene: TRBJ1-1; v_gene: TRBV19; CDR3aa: CASSIGTGKQGEAFF; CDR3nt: TGTGCCAGTAGTATCGGGACAGGGAAACAGGGTGAAGCTTTCTTT
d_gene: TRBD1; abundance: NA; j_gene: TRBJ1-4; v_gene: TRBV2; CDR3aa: CASSRLTGSEKLFF; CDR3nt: TGTGCCAGCAGTCGGCTGACAGGGAGTGAAAAACTGTTTTTT
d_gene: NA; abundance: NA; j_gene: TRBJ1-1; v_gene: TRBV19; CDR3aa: CASSIDAGLSTEAFF; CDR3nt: TGTGCCAGTAGTATTGACGCAGGGCTGAGCACTGAAGCTTTCTTT
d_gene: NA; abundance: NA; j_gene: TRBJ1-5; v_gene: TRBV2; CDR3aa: CASRWTGEQPQHF; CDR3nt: TGTGCCAGCAGGTGGACGGGGGAGCAGCCCCAGCATTTT
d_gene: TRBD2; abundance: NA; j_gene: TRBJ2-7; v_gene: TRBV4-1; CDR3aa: CASSQDITSGYYEQYF; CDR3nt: TGCGCCAGCAGCCAAGATATAACTAGCGGCTACTACGAGCAGTACTTC
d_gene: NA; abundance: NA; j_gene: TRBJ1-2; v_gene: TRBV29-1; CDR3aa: CSVAIGTNYGYTF; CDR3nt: TGCAGCGTTGCAATCGGTACTAACTATGGCTACACCTTC
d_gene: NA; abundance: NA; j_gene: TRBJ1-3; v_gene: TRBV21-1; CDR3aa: CASSNGNTIYF; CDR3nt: TGTGCCAGCAGCAACGGGAACACCATATATTTT
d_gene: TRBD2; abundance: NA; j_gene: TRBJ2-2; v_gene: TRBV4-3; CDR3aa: CASSQEAGGELFF; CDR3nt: TGCGCCAGCAGCCAGGAAGCGGGAGGGGAGCTGTTTTTT
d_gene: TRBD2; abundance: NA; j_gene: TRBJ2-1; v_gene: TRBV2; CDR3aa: CASMQGLANVDEQFF; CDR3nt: TGTGCCAGCATGCAGGGACTAGCAAATGTCGATGAGCAGTTCTTC
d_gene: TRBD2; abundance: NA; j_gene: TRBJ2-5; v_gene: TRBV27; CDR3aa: CASSLGGRGETQYF; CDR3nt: TGTGCCAGCAGTTTAGGCGGGAGAGGAGAGACCCAGTACTTC
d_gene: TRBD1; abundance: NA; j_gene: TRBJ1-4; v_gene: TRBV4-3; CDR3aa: CASSQAGTGGGKLFF; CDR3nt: TGCGCCAGCAGCCAAGCCGGGACAGGGGGCGGAAAACTGTTTTTT
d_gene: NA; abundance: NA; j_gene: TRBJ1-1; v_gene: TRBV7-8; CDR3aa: CASTPRGTGNTEAFF; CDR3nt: TGTGCCAGCACCCCTCGGGGGACTGGAAACACTGAAGCTTTCTTT
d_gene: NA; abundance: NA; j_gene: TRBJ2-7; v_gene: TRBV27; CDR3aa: CASSLSRGSGFSYEQYF; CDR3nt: TGTGCCAGCAGTTTATCGCGGGGAAGTGGGTTCTCCTACGAGCAGTACTTC
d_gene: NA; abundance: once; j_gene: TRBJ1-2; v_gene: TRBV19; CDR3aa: CASSIGSRGYGYTF; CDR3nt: TGTGCCAGTAGTATAGGTTCCAGAGGATATGGCTACACCTTC
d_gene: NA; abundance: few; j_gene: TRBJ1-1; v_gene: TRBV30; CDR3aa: CAWSADRNTEAFF; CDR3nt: TGTGCCTGGAGCGCTGACAGGAACACTGAAGCTTTCTTT
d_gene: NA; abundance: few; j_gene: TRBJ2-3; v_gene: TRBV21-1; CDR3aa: CASRGQGGTDTQYF; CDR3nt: TGTGCCAGCAGAGGGCAGGGGGGCACAGATACGCAGTATTTT